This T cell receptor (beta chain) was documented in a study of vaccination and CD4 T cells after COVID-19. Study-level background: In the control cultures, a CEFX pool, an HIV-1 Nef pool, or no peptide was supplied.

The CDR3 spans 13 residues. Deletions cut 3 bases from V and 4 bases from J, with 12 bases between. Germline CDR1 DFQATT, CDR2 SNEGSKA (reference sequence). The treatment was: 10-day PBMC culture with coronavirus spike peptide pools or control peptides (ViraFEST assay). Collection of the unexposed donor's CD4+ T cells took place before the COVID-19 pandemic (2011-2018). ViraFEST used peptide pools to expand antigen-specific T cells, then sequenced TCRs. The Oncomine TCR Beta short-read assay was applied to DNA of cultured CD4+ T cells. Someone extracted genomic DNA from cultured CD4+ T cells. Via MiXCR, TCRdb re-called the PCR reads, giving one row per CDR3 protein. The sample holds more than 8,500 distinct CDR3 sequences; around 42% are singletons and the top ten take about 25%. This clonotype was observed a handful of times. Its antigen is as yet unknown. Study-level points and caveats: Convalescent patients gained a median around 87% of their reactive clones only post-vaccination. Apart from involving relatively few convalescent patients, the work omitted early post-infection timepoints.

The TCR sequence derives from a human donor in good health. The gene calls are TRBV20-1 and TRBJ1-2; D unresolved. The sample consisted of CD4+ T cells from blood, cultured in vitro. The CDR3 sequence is CSASYTSLYGYTF. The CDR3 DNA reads TGCAGTGCTAGCTATACTTCCCTCTATGGCTACACCTTC.